This T cell receptor beta chain was sequenced for a study of beta chain features in type 1 diabetes. The V end lost 3 bases, the J end lost 0 bases, and 9 bases lay between the germline ends. The CDR3 covers 16 residues. The V gene's germline CDR1 is KGHSH and CDR2 LQKENI. All of the isolated RNA was reverse transcribed, so expressed TCRB transcripts were sequenced. TCRdb's table, derived via immunoSEQ multiplex PCR, lists solely in-frame clones and lacks some. The sample carries hundreds of thousands of clones, over 12% recorded once. Overall study results and limits: Moderate yet significant TCRB CDR3 shortening was seen in Type 1 diabetes patients in all four CD4+ subsets.

This clone was seen a few times. Its matching antigen is unknown. The sample taken for sequencing was naive CD4+ T cells from blood. This chain uses TRBV18 with TRBJ2-6; unclear D gene. This receptor was obtained from a man younger than 35 with type 1 diabetes. The chain's CDR3 is CASSPTSISGANVLTF. Here the CDR3 DNA reads TGTGCCAGCTCACCCACCTCGATCTCTGGGGCCAACGTCCTGACTTTC.